These T cell receptor beta chains were read from a single sample in a study of CD8 T cells in ankylosing spondylitis. TCRdb processed the 5' RACE reads anew with MiXCR; each CDR3 protein has one entry. Here the sample spans 450,000 to 550,000 distinct CDR3 sequences, approximately 5% being singletons. The sample taken for sequencing was blood, either unsorted or a sorted T cell fraction (not recorded which). These receptors were collected from a male donor with ankylosing spondylitis. Both conserved end residues are part of each CDR3. A D gene is named only where the DNA matches it firmly. Part of the rows lack a size; the others show once, few, many or a class for expanded clones.

d_gene | j_gene | v_gene | abundance | CDR3nt | CDR3aa
. | TRBJ1-2 | TRBV4-1 | many | TGCGCCAGCAGCCAAGAGACAGTAAACTATGGCTACACCTTC | CASSQETVNYGYTF
. | TRBJ2-1 | TRBV5-1 | few | TGCGCCAGCAGCTTTGGGGCGACCTTATATGAGCAGTTCTTC | CASSFGATLYEQFF
TRBD1 | TRBJ2-7 | TRBV7-9 | . | TGTGCCAGCAGCGGGTCCGGGACAGGGGGCGGCGAGCAGTACTTC | CASSGSGTGGGEQYF
. | TRBJ2-7 | TRBV4-3 | many | TGCGCCAGCAGCCAAGATAGTAGGGGGGGGCCGGGAAACGAGCAGTACTTC | CASSQDSRGGPGNEQYF
. | TRBJ1-4 | TRBV7-2 | many | TGTGCCAGCAGCTTATCGGGGGCAAATGAAAAACTGTTTTTT | CASSLSGANEKLFF
TRBD1 | TRBJ2-5 | TRBV27 | many | TGTGCCAGCAGTTCCGGGACAGGGGGTAGGACCCAGTACTTC | CASSSGTGGRTQYF
. | TRBJ2-1 | TRBV3-1 | many | TGTGCCAGCAGCTCAGTTGAGGTGTGGAGATCCTACAATGAGCAGTTCTTC | CASSSVEVWRSYNEQFF
. | TRBJ1-2 | TRBV7-9 | many | TGTGCCAGCAGCTTACCGGGACAAAGCTATGGCTACACCTTC | CASSLPGQSYGYTF
. | TRBJ2-1 | TRBV6-2/TRBV6-3 | many | TGTGCCAGCAGTCCGGGGACGGACTACAATGAGCAGTTCTTC | CASSPGTDYNEQFF
. | TRBJ2-4 | TRBV7-8 | many | TGTGCCAGCAGCTTAGGGACAGTGGACATTCAGTACTTC | CASSLGTVDIQYF
. | TRBJ2-3 | TRBV7-2 | . | TGTGCCAGCACCCTAGGCCACTACACAGATACGCAGTATTTT | CASTLGHYTDTQYF
. | TRBJ2-3 | TRBV20-1 | many | TGCAGTGCTCCGAAAGGATTTCTGGTAGATACGCAGTATTTT | CSAPKGFLVDTQYF
TRBD2 | TRBJ2-1 | TRBV15 | many | TGTGCCACCACCCAGCGGGAGGGCCCTCCATACAATGAGCAGTTCTTC | CATTQREGPPYNEQFF
. | TRBJ2-3 | TRBV3-1 | few | TGTGCCAGCGGACCACCCCCCACAGATACGCAGTATTTT | CASGPPPTDTQYF
. | TRBJ2-2 | TRBV10-3 | many | TGTGCCATCAGTGCGATGCAGGCGGGCACCGGGGAGCTGTTTTTT | CAISAMQAGTGELFF
. | TRBJ1-1 | TRBV20-1 | . | TGCAGTGCTCGCTACCAAATCTTGAACACTGAAGCTTTCTTT | CSARYQILNTEAFF
TRBD2 | TRBJ2-3 | TRBV27 | many | TGTGCCAGCAGTCCCCGACTAGCGGTCTCGACAGATACGCAGTATTTT | CASSPRLAVSTDTQYF
. | TRBJ1-2 | TRBV6-2/TRBV6-3 | many | TGTGCCAGCAGTTACTCTTCCCGCAATGGCTACACCTTC | CASSYSSRNGYTF
. | TRBJ2-1 | TRBV25-1 | many | TGTGCCAGCAGTGGTCGGGCTTCCTACAATGAGCAGTTCTTC | CASSGRASYNEQFF
. | TRBJ2-5 | TRBV10-3 | many | TGTGCCATCAGTGAAAAAGACAGCCCCGTCCAAGAGACCCAGTACTTC | CAISEKDSPVQETQYF
. | TRBJ1-6 | TRBV4-2 | many | TGTGCCAGCAGCCAAGAAGGGGGGGATAATTCACCCCTCCACTTT | CASSQEGGDNSPLHF
. | TRBJ2-3 | TRBV29-1 | few | TGCAGCGTTGAATGGGGGAGCACAGATACGCAGTATTTT | CSVEWGSTDTQYF
. | TRBJ2-5 | TRBV15 | . | TGTGCCACAACGCTGGGACCACGGCAGACCCAGTACTTC | CATTLGPRQTQYF
TRBD1 | TRBJ1-1 | TRBV20-1 | few | TGCAGAGGAGCACAGGGGGCCTTCAGGAACACTGAAGCTTTCTTT | CRGAQGAFRNTEAFF
. | TRBJ2-5 | TRBV6-2/TRBV6-3 | many | TGTGCCAGCAGTCCCCGAGGAGTCCAAGAGACCCAGTACTTC | CASSPRGVQETQYF
. | TRBJ1-1 | TRBV7-3 | many | TGTGCCAGCAGCCTGGGAATTGGGCGTGAAGCTTTCTTT | CASSLGIGREAFF
. | TRBJ2-3 | TRBV7-2 | many | TGTGCCAGCAGCTTAACGGCGTTCACAGATACGCAGTATTTT | CASSLTAFTDTQYF
TRBD2 | TRBJ2-7 | TRBV27 | many | TGTGCCAGCAGTTTATGGGCTAGCGGGAGTCCCTCCTACGAGCAGTACTTC | CASSLWASGSPSYEQYF
. | TRBJ1-1 | TRBV5-1 | many | TGCGCCAGCAGCACGTTTGCGGGTGGAACTGAAGCTTTCTTT | CASSTFAGGTEAFF
. | TRBJ1-2 | TRBV28 | many | TGTGCCAGCAGTTTAAGACAGGTGAATCACTACACCTTC | CASSLRQVNHYTF
TRBD1 | TRBJ2-7 | TRBV15 | . | TGTGCCACCAGTCTGGGACAGACCTACGAGCAGTACTTC | CATSLGQTYEQYF
TRBD2 | TRBJ2-1 | TRBV4-3 | . | TGCGCCAGCAGCAGGGGGACTAGCGGGAGGGCAAACAATGAGCAGTTCTTC | CASSRGTSGRANNEQFF
. | TRBJ1-1 | TRBV3-1 | few | TGTGCCAGCAGCCGAGGGACCAACAGGAACACTGAAGCTTTCTTT | CASSRGTNRNTEAFF
TRBD1 | TRBJ1-2 | TRBV7-2 | many | TGTGCCAGCAGCTCGGAGCCGGGACAGGGGGCGCAAGGCTACACCTTC | CASSSEPGQGAQGYTF
. | TRBJ2-7 | TRBV7-2 | many | TGTGCCAGCAGCTTAGCGTTGGGGCGCGACGAGCAGTACTTC | CASSLALGRDEQYF
. | TRBJ2-1 | TRBV4-3 | few | TGCGCCAGCAGCCAAGGCGGACGCCCCCGGAATGAGCAGTTCTTC | CASSQGGRPRNEQFF
. | TRBJ2-2 | TRBV7-8 | many | TGTGCCAGCAGCCCACGTCGGGTGGGCACCGGGGAGCTGTTTTTT | CASSPRRVGTGELFF
. | TRBJ2-2 | TRBV7-2 | few | TGTGCCAGCACCGGGGACGGACACACCGGGGAGCTGTTTTTT | CASTGDGHTGELFF
. | TRBJ1-2 | TRBV27 | many | TGTGCCAGCAGTTTCCAACCCCCCGGCTCTTATGGCTACACCTTC | CASSFQPPGSYGYTF
TRBD1 | TRBJ2-7 | TRBV6-1 | many | TGTGCCAGTCTCCGGGACAGGGGGAACTCCGAGCAGTACTTC | CASLRDRGNSEQYF
. | TRBJ2-1 | TRBV9 | many | TGTGCCAGCAGCGTAGATCCCTACTACAATGAGCAGTTCTTC | CASSVDPYYNEQFF
TRBD1 | TRBJ2-1 | TRBV20-1 | many | TGCAGTGCTAGAGTGGGGACAGGGGGCTACAATGAGCAGTTCTTC | CSARVGTGGYNEQFF
. | TRBJ2-7 | TRBV7-9 | many | TGTGCCAGCAGTAGGCGGGACAGCCCCTACGAGCAGTACTTC | CASSRRDSPYEQYF
TRBD2 | TRBJ2-6 | TRBV9 | few | TGTGCCAGCAGCGTAGAAACTTCTAGCGGGAGCTCTGGGGCCAACGTCCTGACTTTC | CASSVETSSGSSGANVLTF
. | TRBJ1-2 | TRBV7-9 | many | TGTGCCAGCAGCCCCTCCCAGTCGGGGTTTTATGGCTACACCTTC | CASSPSQSGFYGYTF
. | TRBJ2-2 | TRBV5-5 | many | TGTGCCAGCAGCTTGGTGGAGCTCGGGGAGCTGTTTTTT | CASSLVELGELFF
. | TRBJ2-5 | TRBV7-9 | many | TGTGCCAGCAGCTTAGGGGTACCCCAAGAGACCCAGTACTTC | CASSLGVPQETQYF
TRBD1 | TRBJ2-1 | TRBV12-3/TRBV12-4 | many | TGTGCCAGCAGGAACCGGGACAGGGGTCCAAATGAGCAGTTCTTC | CASRNRDRGPNEQFF
. | TRBJ2-2 | TRBV27 | few | TGTGCCAGCAGTTTCGAAACCCCCTTTTTCGGCGGGGAGCTGTTTTTT | CASSFETPFFGGELFF
TRBD2 | TRBJ2-1 | TRBV5-1 | many | TGCGCCAGCAGCTCCTTGACTAGCGGGAAGGTAAATGAGCAGTTCTTC | CASSSLTSGKVNEQFF
. | TRBJ1-6 | TRBV6-6 | once | TGTGCCAGCAGGGAGGGGTTAAGGTCACCCCTCCACTTT | CASREGLRSPLHF
. | TRBJ2-5 | TRBV21-1 | many | TGTGCCAGCAGCAAAGGGAACAGGCATAGGGAGACCCAGTACTTC | CASSKGNRHRETQYF
. | TRBJ2-1 | TRBV27 | few | TGTGCCAGCACTCCCGACAGGAGTTACAATGAGCAGTTCTTC | CASTPDRSYNEQFF